The subject of this entry is one TCR beta chain. What it binds is unknown. The CDR3 runs to 16 residues. Germline V lookup: CDR1 GTSNPN, CDR2 SVGIG (reference sequence). V lost 0 bases and J 2 bases, leaving 16 bases between the germline ends. The data originate from a study of shared clonotypes between healthy human individuals. Study summary: Each donor's CD8 memory used one plate, CD8 naive two, each CD4 subset three.

Study-wide results and caveats: Clonotypes not shared had lower generation probabilities than those common to all four donors.

Study donors comprised healthy, HIV-negative adults devoid of recent acute infection or vaccination. Here immunoSEQ multiplex PCR was the method, and the copy in TCRdb shows in-frame clones only, minus some. The profile shows around 1.1 million clones, approximately 80% of them singletons. The sequence was obtained from a man younger than 35 in good health. Some clones in this sample may be carry-over from other donors' samples. The chain couples TRBV30 to TRBJ1-2; D is ambiguous. The material sequenced was memory CD4+ T cells from PBMCs. Subset specified: CD45RA-negative fraction. The CDR3 region has the DNA TGTGCCTGGAGTGTACGGGGTCCAGGAGGAAACTATGGCTACACCTTC. Its protein is CAWSVRGPGGNYGYTF.